These 26 T cell receptor beta chains came from one sample sequenced in a study of T cell responses to AZD1222 COVID-19 vaccine. Clones were sequenced by immunoSEQ multiplex PCR, and TCRdb holds only the in-frame ones, with some missing. The table has around 140,000 clones, about 94% seen once; the top ten hold 5% to 5.5%. The sequences come from peripheral blood, collected on day 0 of AZD1222 vaccination. Receptors were obtained from an adult in good health.

The chain links TRBV28 to TRBJ2-7, with TRBD1 identical over 10 bases. The V gene's germline CDR1 is MDHEN and CDR2 SYDVKM. V trimming: 6 bases; J trimming: 4 bases; junction bases outside the gene matches: 3. The CDR3 runs to 13 residues. The CDR3 DNA reads as TGTGCCAGCAGGGGACAGGGGTTATACGAGCAGTACTTC. It codes for CASRGQGLYEQYF.

The count of this clone is one. V gene TRBV19 combines with J gene TRBJ2-7; tentative D call: TRBD1 (5 bases). This CDR3 spans 15 amino acids. Germline V gives CDR1 LNHDA, CDR2 SQIVND (reference sequence). Deletions cut 3 bases from V and 3 bases from J, with 15 bases between. CDR3 in DNA: TGTGCCAGTAGTATGGCAGGACAACCGCACTACGAGCAGTACTTC. Protein product: CASSMAGQPHYEQYF.

This rearrangement joins TRBV9 to TRBJ1-6; D is uncertain. V lost 0 bases and J lost 6, with 7 bases in between. The CDR3 is 14 amino acids. Germline-derived CDR1 and CDR2 are SGDLS and YYNGEE. CDR3 bases: TGTGCCAGCAGCGTAGCTGACGGTAATTCACCCCTCCACTTT. Residues: CASSVADGNSPLHF.

The CDR3, as DNA: TGTGCCAGCAGCCCCTTTGAGGGAGGGCGCACCGGGGAGCTGTTTTTT. Its translation: CASSPFEGGRTGELFF. The chain links TRBV5-4 to TRBJ2-2; 7 positions agree with TRBD2. Trimming cost V 4 bases and J 4 bases; bases outside gene matches: 10. The CDR3 sequence is 16 residues long. Looked up from germline, CDR1 is SGHNT and CDR2 is YYREEE (reference sequence).

The V and J genes are TRBV30 and TRBJ2-2, with 9 bases lining up with TRBD2. V gave up 3 bases and J gave up 8 bases; unmatched junction bases: 19. There are 18 residues in the CDR3. Germline V gene sequence: CDR1 GTSNPN, CDR2 SVGIG (reference sequence). The CDR3 DNA reads as TGTGCCTGGAGGGAATTCTCTGGAGCGGGAGGTAGAGAGGGGGAGCTGTTTTTT. Amino acids: CAWREFSGAGGREGELFF.

The rearrangement links TRBV9 to TRBJ2-5; D is unclear. Germline CDR1 is SGDLS and CDR2 is YYNGEE. The CDR3 has 15 amino acids. V lost 4 bases, J lost 2 bases, and 15 bases lay in between. CDR3 sequence (DNA): TGTGCCAGCAGCCCAGCACGCAGGAATCAAGAGACCCAGTACTTC. As protein: CASSPARRNQETQYF. The full variable domain, in which reference TRBV9 and TRBJ2-5 provide the parts outside the CDR3, is DSGVTQTPKHLITATGQRVTLRCSPRSGDLSVYWYQQSLDQGLQFLIQYYNGEERAKGNILERFSAQQFPDLHSELNLSSLELGDSALYFCASSPARRNQETQYFGPGTRLLVL.

This sequence joins TRBV28 and TRBJ1-1; D remains unclear. CDR1 is MDHEN, CDR2 SYDVKM, per germline. Trimming cost V 4 bases and J 4 bases, with 22 bases left between them. The CDR3 consists of 17 residues. CDR3 sequence reads: CASSSTFIEVLSTEAFF. The CDR3 region has the DNA TGTGCCAGCAGTTCGACGTTCATTGAGGTGTTGAGCACTGAAGCTTTCTTT.

This rearrangement joins TRBV10-3 to TRBJ1-1, with D uncertain. V was cut by 6 bases and J by 3 bases, with 8 bases left in between. CDR3 size: 12 residues. The germline gives CDR1 ENHRY, CDR2 SYGVKD. The CDR3 is CAIREGDTEAFF. CDR3 in DNA: TGTGCCATCAGGGAGGGAGACACTGAAGCTTTCTTT.

The gene calls are TRBV6-4 and TRBJ2-1; D is possibly TRBD2 (6 bases). The CDR3 extends over 14 amino acids. Trimming left V 4 bases short and J 2 bases short, with 9 bases between. Germline V gene data show CDR1 as MRHNA and CDR2 as SNTAGT. The CDR3 region is CASSVSSAYNEQFF. CDR3 DNA sequence: TGTGCCAGCAGTGTTTCTAGCGCCTACAATGAGCAGTTCTTC.

V is TRBV5-8 and J is TRBJ2-7; the D gene could be TRBD1 or TRBD2 (5 bases each). V shed 5 bases and J shed 3 bases, with 21 bases lying between them. The length of the CDR3 is 16 residues. Germline-derived CDR1 and CDR2 are SGHTS and YDEGEE. The CDR3, as DNA: TGTGCCAGCAGTTCTTGGGGCCGACGTAGCGACTACGAGCAGTACTTC. Its protein is CASSSWGRRSDYEQYF.

CDR3 nucleotide sequence: TGCGCCAGCGCCGGGGGAGCGGGCACAGATACGCAGTATTTT. Its protein is CASAGGAGTDTQYF. V and J are TRBV4-3 and TRBJ2-3; possibly TRBD2 for D (6 bases). This CDR3 spans 14 amino acids. Germline V CDR1 and CDR2: LGHNA, YSLEER. The V end lost 8 bases, the J end lost 1 base, and 13 bases lay between the germline ends.

The chain is built from TRBV7-3 and TRBJ1-3; D remains unclear. The CDR3 has 14 amino acids. V shed 5 bases and J shed 0 bases, with 8 bases lying between them. Germline V gene data show CDR1 as SGHTA and CDR2 as FQGTGA. This CDR3 is CASSRQYSGNTIYF. The CDR3 DNA is TGTGCCAGCAGCCGTCAGTACTCTGGAAACACCATATATTTT.

The chain recombines TRBV30 with TRBJ1-1; tentatively, D is TRBD1 (5 bases). The CDR3 is made up of 14 amino acids. The germline V gene has CDR1 GTSNPN and CDR2 SVGIG (reference sequence). With 2 bases removed from V and 5 bases from J, the gap between germline ends came to 15 bases. CDR3 DNA sequence: TGTGCCTGGAGTAGGGGAAGCCCGGGTACTGAAGCTTTCTTT. The encoded protein is CAWSRGSPGTEAFF.

This rearrangement joins TRBV7-9 to TRBJ1-4; TRBD1 matches 8 bases. The CDR3 extends over 16 amino acids. CDR1 is SEHNR, CDR2 FQNEAQ, per germline (reference sequence). The junction had 4 bases not matched to a gene; V was cut back by 4 bases and J by 0 bases. The CDR3 loop is CASSSKQGATNEKLFF. The CDR3 region has the DNA TGTGCCAGCAGCTCGAAACAGGGGGCAACTAATGAAAAACTGTTTTTT.

The chain employs TRBV30 and TRBJ1-1; D perhaps matches TRBD1 (5 bases). CDR1 and CDR2 from the germline V gene are GTSNPN and SVGIG (reference sequence). Trimming removed 2 bases from V and 6 bases from J, with 10 bases in between. The CDR3 is 12 amino acids. CDR3: CAWSMSGPEAFF. Written as DNA, the CDR3 is TGTGCCTGGAGTATGTCGGGACCTGAAGCTTTCTTT.

This clone has a handful of counts. Here the CDR3 DNA reads TGTGCCAGCAGCTGGAGACTAGCGGGACACTACAATGAGCAGTTCTTC. Protein: CASSWRLAGHYNEQFF. The chain carries TRBV7-2 and TRBJ2-1; 11 nucleotides match TRBD2. This CDR3 is 16 amino acids long. Looked up from germline, CDR1 is SGHTA and CDR2 is FQGNSA. The junction had 5 bases not matched to a gene; V was cut back by 4 bases and J by 3 bases.

The V and J genes are TRBV9 and TRBJ1-1; D unclear. The V gene lost 0 bases and the J gene lost 6 bases, with 3 bases spanning the gap. This CDR3 is 11 amino acids long. Germline CDR1 SGDLS, CDR2 YYNGEE. CDR3 amino acids: CASSVGSEAFF. Written as DNA, the CDR3 is TGTGCCAGCAGCGTAGGATCTGAAGCTTTCTTT.

The rearrangement links TRBV2 to TRBJ1-2; D gene unclear. V lost 6 bases and J lost 4, with 15 bases in between. This CDR3 is 14 amino acids long. Germline V gene lookup returns CDR1 SNHLY and CDR2 FYNNEI. The DNA for the CDR3 is TGTGCCAGCAGACTGAGGACCCTTGGCTATGGCTACACCTTC. Translation gives CASRLRTLGYGYTF.

The chain has TRBV18 and TRBJ2-1; 12 bases map to TRBD2. V dropped 8 bases and J dropped 1; count of bases not matched to a gene: 15. The CDR3 totals 19 residues. From germline, CDR1 is KGHSH and CDR2 LQKENI. CDR3 region: CASREVASGRAKSYNEQFF. The DNA of the CDR3 is TGTGCCAGCCGCGAGGTAGCTAGCGGGAGGGCCAAATCCTACAATGAGCAGTTCTTC. The variable domain in full, with the rest retrieved from reference TRBV18 and TRBJ2-1, is NAGVMQNPRHLVRRRGQEARLRCSPMKGHSHVYWYRQLPEEGLKFMVYLQKENIIDESGMPKERFSAEFPKEGPSILRIQQVVRGDSAAYFCASREVASGRAKSYNEQFFGPGTRLTVL.

To note about this clone: This same CDR3 is encoded by further DNA sequences in the sample. The J gene is TRBJ1-5, the V gene TRBV2, with TRBD1 matching 9 bases. J was trimmed by 4 bases and V by 4 bases; bases with no gene match: 5. This CDR3 is built from 15 residues. Germline CDR1 and CDR2: SNHLY and FYNNEI. CDR3 protein: CASSVNRGQNQPQHF. For the CDR3, the DNA is TGTGCCAGCAGTGTAAACAGGGGGCAGAATCAGCCCCAGCATTTT. The whole variable domain, filled in from reference TRBV2 and TRBJ1-5, reads EPEVTQTPSHQVTQMGQEVILRCVPISNHLYFYWYRQILGQKVEFLVSFYNNEISEKSEIFDDQFSVERPDGSNFTLKIRSTKLEDSAMYFCASSVNRGQNQPQHFGDGTRLSIL.

The gene calls are TRBV6-2 or TRBV6-3 and TRBJ2-7, with TRBD2 matching 8 bases. From germline, CDR1 is MNHEY and CDR2 SVGEGT. Trimming cost V 2 bases and J 3 bases; bases outside gene matches: 9. The CDR3 is made up of 16 amino acids. CDR3 in amino acids: CASSYNGGDPRYEQYF. CDR3 DNA: TGTGCCAGCAGTTACAACGGGGGGGATCCTCGCTACGAGCAGTACTTC.

The chain is built from TRBV18 and TRBJ1-1; D is uncertain. V was shortened by 1 base and J by 4 bases, with 13 bases between the two germline ends. Germline loops: CDR1 KGHSH, CDR2 LQKENI. The CDR3 totals 15 residues. In DNA, the CDR3 is TGTGCCAGCTCACCACGCCGGGCGAAGGGCACTGAAGCTTTCTTT. Its translation is CASSPRRAKGTEAFF.

The V and J genes are TRBV9 and TRBJ2-1; D possibly uses TRBD1 or TRBD2 (5 bases each). V lost 0 bases, J lost 7 bases, and 11 bases lay in between. The CDR3 length is 14 residues. Germline loops: CDR1 SGDLS, CDR2 YYNGEE. The CDR3 region is CASSVVGPHNEQFF. For the CDR3, the DNA is TGTGCCAGCAGCGTAGTGGGACCACATAATGAGCAGTTCTTC.

This chain connects TRBV19 to TRBJ1-5; D is unclear. The CDR3 has 12 amino acids. Germline lookup yields CDR1 LNHDA and CDR2 SQIVND (reference sequence). V shed 7 bases and J shed 9 bases, with 13 bases lying between them. The CDR3 DNA sequence: TGTGCCAGTAACCGTGGTGAAGGGCCCCAGCATTTT. Translation: CASNRGEGPQHF.

Comments on this clone: The junction shows a germline mismatch at one end, possibly a read error. CDR3 loop: CACSAYNEQFF. CDR3 nucleotides: TGTGCCTGTAGTGCTTACAATGAGCAGTTCTTC. The genes are TRBV30 and TRBJ2-1; D gene unclear. The V gene's germline CDR1 is GTSNPN and CDR2 SVGIG (reference sequence). The CDR3 consists of 11 residues.

This chain joins TRBV15 and TRBJ1-2, with D perhaps TRBD1 (6 bases). This CDR3 comprises 17 residues. Per germline, CDR1 LNHNV and CDR2 YYDKDF (reference sequence). V gave up 0 bases and J gave up 8 bases, with 22 bases separating them. The CDR3 nucleotides read TGTGCCACCAGCAGAGATAACTCCCTGGGGGGCGCGGGAGGCTACACCTTC. Translation gives CATSRDNSLGGAGGYTF.